One sample yielded the 9 T cell receptor beta chains listed below, sequenced in a study of regulatory T cells in long-lasting Graves disease (dated by TCRdb to the early 2020s). The protocol used for the library was multiplex PCR. Sequencing used an Illumina HiSeq 4000. iRepertoire HTBI primers and Arm-PCR amplification of CDR3 regions were used to construct TCR beta libraries. TCRdb's own reprocessing of the public reads used fastp at Q25 and MiXCR and kept productive beta chains. Each CDR3 protein gets just one entry, which takes the most common genes and DNA from the rows behind it. The sample has 440,000 or so distinct CDR3 sequences on record, 16% of them singletons. The top ten clones comprise about 11% of the sample. The label giving this sample's time point can be read as: newly diagnosed GD, antithyroid drugs for less than 3 months. For both TCR sequencing and RNA sequencing, RNA was extracted from PBMCs in TRIzol.

This sample also appeared in a second study, on T cells in Graves' hyperthyroidism and ophthalmopathy.

Sequenced material: peripheral blood mononuclear cells (PBMCs), taken at new diagnosis, from a patient treated with antithyroid drugs. The receptor set was obtained from a woman in her 30s with Graves disease. Donor details come from another sample of the same person, matched by shared clones.

The chain joins TRBV6-2 or TRBV6-3 to TRBJ2-5; 13 bases are shared with TRBD2. CDR1 and CDR2 (germline): MNHEY, SVGEGT. Germline trimming cut 4 bases from V and 5 bases from J; bases unmatched to any gene: 7. The CDR3 is 16 residues long. The CDR3 DNA sequence: TGTGCCAGCAGTTCTGGGACTAGCGGGACCCAGGAGACCCAGTACTTC. Its protein is CASSSGTSGTQETQYF.

The V and J genes are TRBV6-1 and TRBJ2-7; D not certain. CDR3 length: 13 amino acids. The V and J ends lost 3 bases and 0 bases respectively, with 6 bases between them. The germline V gene has CDR1 MNHNS and CDR2 SASEGT. The CDR3: CASSDDGSYEQYF. DNA of the CDR3: TGTGCCAGCAGTGATGATGGCTCCTACGAGCAGTACTTC.

This clonotype came up many times. This sequence joins TRBV2 and TRBJ1-4, with D hard to call. The CDR3 length is 13 residues. The germline V gene has CDR1 SNHLY and CDR2 FYNNEI. V lost 3 bases and J 7 bases, leaving 9 bases between the germline ends. The CDR3 nucleotides are TGTGCCAGCAGTGAGGCCGAGGGTGAAAAACTGTTTTTT. Protein sequence: CASSEAEGEKLFF. Together with reference TRBV2 and TRBJ1-4, the CDR3 gives the full variable domain: EPEVTQTPSHQVTQMGQEVILRCVPISNHLYFYWYRQILGQKVEFLVSFYNNEISEKSEIFDDQFSVERPDGSNFTLKIRSTKLEDSAMYFCASSEAEGEKLFFGSGTQLSVL.

This clonotype has at least ten counts. J is TRBJ2-1 and V is TRBV11-2, with D possibly being TRBD1 (6 bases). V dropped 5 bases and J dropped 6 bases, with 11 bases sitting between them. The germline gives CDR1 SGHAT, CDR2 FQNNGV. CDR3 length: 13 amino acids. CDR3 in DNA: TGTGCCAGCAGCAGCAACAGGGTCAATGAGCAGTTCTTC. This gives the protein CASSSNRVNEQFF.

In this sample, this clonotype turned up many times. V and J are TRBV3-1 and TRBJ1-5; D remains unclear. Germline V gene data show CDR1 as LGHDT and CDR2 as YNNKEL (reference sequence). The V and J ends lost 1 base and 4 bases respectively, with 8 bases between them. The CDR3 is made up of 14 amino acids. CDR3 sequence (DNA): TGTGCCAGCAGCCAAGCTTGGGGAAATCAGCCCCAGCATTTT. Its translation is CASSQAWGNQPQHF.

This clonotype occurred once. A far more abundant clone sits one base away, making this likely a read error. The rearrangement links TRBV11-2 to TRBJ2-1, with a weak D call TRBD2 (5 bases). The CDR3 has 15 amino acids. Trimming shortened V by 3 bases and J by 10 bases, and 19 bases separated the two germline ends. Germline CDR1 SGHAT, CDR2 FQNNGV. CDR3 in DNA: TGTGCCAGCAGCTTTAACGGGATTACTCGCTACGAGCAGTTCTTC. Encoded protein: CASSFNGITRYEQFF. The entire variable domain, with the rest obtained from reference TRBV11-2 and TRBJ2-1, is as follows: EAGVAQSPRYKIIEKRQSVAFWCNPISGHATLYWYQQILGQGPKLLIQFQNNGVVDDSQLPKDRFSAERLKGVDSTLKIQPAKLEDSAVYLCASSFNGITRYEQFFGPGTRLTVL.

There are many counts of this clonotype. V gene TRBV20-1 combines with J gene TRBJ2-5; D might be TRBD2 (5 bases). The germline CDR1 and CDR2 sequences are DFQATT and SNEGSKA (reference sequence). The V and J ends lost 7 bases and 5 bases respectively, with 11 bases between them. The CDR3 sequence is 11 residues long. CDR3 residues: CSVEGGETQYF. In DNA, the CDR3 is TGCAGTGTCGAGGGCGGGGAGACCCAGTACTTC.

This clonotype has ten or more counts. The chain uses TRBV7-2 and TRBJ2-3; D gene unclear. Trimming took off 5 bases at V and 1 base at J, with 13 bases between the two ends. The V gene's germline CDR1 is SGHTA and CDR2 FQGNSA. The CDR3 loop spans 15 amino acids. CDR3: CASSLRIGRTDTQYF. The CDR3 nucleotides are TGTGCCAGCAGCCTCCGGATAGGGCGCACAGATACGCAGTATTTT.

The chain employs TRBV28 and TRBJ2-6, with D possibly being TRBD1 (6 bases). V was trimmed by 2 bases and J by 3 bases, leaving 14 bases between them. CDR3 length: 17 residues. From germline, CDR1 is MDHEN and CDR2 SYDVKM. The DNA of the CDR3 is TGTGCCAGCAGTTTAAGGGGGTGGATCGGTGGGGCCAACGTCCTGACTTTC. Amino acids: CASSLRGWIGGANVLTF.